The sequence of this TCR beta chain was determined in a study of blood T cells in healthy people across ages. Note on this clonotype: Its target is not known.

This CDR3 has 14 residues. The V segment lost 2 bases and the J segment 8 bases; nucleotides outside the gene matches: 6. Looked up from germline, CDR1 is DFQATT and CDR2 is SNEGSKA (reference sequence). Alongside a J-beta primer mix, a sample-barcoded 5' primer served in a second PCR lasting roughly 7 to 11 cycles. TCRdb called the 5' RACE reads again in MiXCR, with one record for every CDR3 protein. The table shows around 850,000 distinct CDR3 sequences, with about 36% occurring only once. Whole-study findings and limits: The unknown donor CMV status may have confounded expanded clonotype changes.

The chain employs TRBV20-1 and TRBJ1-4; 9 nucleotides agree with TRBD1. The TCR originated in a man aged 18 to 30 in good health. The sequenced material came from blood. The CDR3 DNA follows: TGCAGTGCTAGAAGGGGGACAGGGCGAGAAAAACTGTTTTTT. It is translated as CSARRGTGREKLFF.